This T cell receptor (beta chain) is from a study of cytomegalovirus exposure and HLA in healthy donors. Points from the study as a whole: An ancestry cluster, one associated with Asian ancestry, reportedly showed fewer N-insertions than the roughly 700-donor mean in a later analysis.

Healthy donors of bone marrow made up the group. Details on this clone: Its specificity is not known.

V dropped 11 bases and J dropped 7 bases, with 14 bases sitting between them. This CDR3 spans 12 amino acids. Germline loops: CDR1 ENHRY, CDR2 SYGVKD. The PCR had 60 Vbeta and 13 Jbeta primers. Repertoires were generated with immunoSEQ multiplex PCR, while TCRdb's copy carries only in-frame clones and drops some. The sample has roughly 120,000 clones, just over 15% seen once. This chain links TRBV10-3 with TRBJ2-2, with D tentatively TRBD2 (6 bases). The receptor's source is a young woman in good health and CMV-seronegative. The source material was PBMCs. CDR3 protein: CAAGGRGGELFF. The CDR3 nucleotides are TGTGCCGCCGGGGGACGAGGCGGGGAGCTGTTTTTT.